This passage covers 10 T cell receptor beta chains from one sample sequenced in a study of metastatic and nonmetastatic thyroid tumors. TCRdb re-clonotyped the PCR reads through MiXCR. This sample has tens of thousands of clones, with about 30% found just once. Every patient underwent thyroid surgery untreated. The specimen was blood. The receptors originated from a female donor with papillary thyroid cancer or a benign thyroid nodule (not recorded which). Some clones in this sample may be carry-over from other donors' samples.

This clone was seen many times. This chain joins TRBV18 and TRBJ2-7, with a possible D match to TRBD2 (6 bases). The CDR3 is 12 residues long. V lost 3 bases, J lost 6 bases, and 9 bases lay in between. CDR1 is KGHSH and CDR2 is LQKENI in the germline V gene. The CDR3: CASSPAGSEQYF. The DNA of the CDR3 is TGTGCCAGCTCACCGGCGGGATCCGAGCAGTACTTC.

This clone is labeled as medium-sized (0.01 to 0.1%). The gene calls are TRBV2 and TRBJ1-2; D is ambiguous. The CDR3 runs to 13 residues. V dropped 4 bases and J dropped 3 bases, with 9 bases sitting between them. The germline V gene encodes CDR1 SNHLY and CDR2 FYNNEI. The CDR3 sequence: CASSVGGYYGYTF. DNA of the CDR3: TGTGCCAGCAGTGTGGGAGGCTACTATGGCTACACCTTC.

This clone was counted ten times or more. The chain employs TRBV4-3 and TRBJ1-1, with D unresolved. Trimming stripped 0 bases from V and 4 bases from J, with 21 bases between. CDR3 length equals 18 residues. Per the germline V gene, CDR1 is LGHNA and CDR2 is YSLEER. In DNA form, the CDR3 reads TGCGCCAGCAGCCAAGATTCAATTGCCAGGCCGGTAAGCACTGAAGCTTTCTTT. As protein: CASSQDSIARPVSTEAFF.

This clone counts as medium-sized. This chain connects TRBV20-1 to TRBJ2-1; D remains unclear. This CDR3 has 15 residues. V was trimmed by 8 bases and J by 0 bases, leaving 17 bases between them. Germline CDR1 is DFQATT and CDR2 is SNEGSKA (reference sequence). The CDR3 coding sequence is TGCAGTTCGCCTGGCGGCCAAAGCTCCTACAATGAGCAGTTCTTC. Its protein is CSSPGGQSSYNEQFF.

By share of the sample, this clone is medium-sized. V and J are TRBV7-2 and TRBJ1-6; 12 nucleotides line up with TRBD1. Per the germline V gene, CDR1 is SGHTA and CDR2 is FQGNSA. Unmatched junction bases numbered 8, after V lost 5 bases and J lost 9 bases. CDR3 size: 16 residues. The CDR3 DNA sequence: TGTGCCAGCAGCCAGGGGACAGGGGGCCGAGGTTCACCCCTCCACTTT. Translating gives CASSQGTGGRGSPLHF.

The J gene is TRBJ1-3, the V gene TRBV11-1, with 7 positions matching TRBD1. The junction had 9 bases not matched to a gene; V was cut back by 1 base and J by 0 bases. The germline gives CDR1 SGHAT, CDR2 FQDESV (reference sequence). This CDR3 has 18 residues. The CDR3 sequence: CASSLVDRDSYSGNTIYF. CDR3 coding DNA: TGTGCCAGCAGCTTAGTCGACAGGGACTCCTACTCTGGAAACACCATATATTTT.

This chain uses TRBV4-2 with TRBJ2-1; the match to TRBD2 covers 8 bases. Germline V lookup: CDR1 LGHNA, CDR2 YNFKEQ. This CDR3 has 14 residues. V trimming: 4 bases; J trimming: 4 bases; junction bases outside the gene matches: 3. The CDR3 DNA reads as TGTGCCAGCAGCCTAATAGCGGGGTACAATGAGCAGTTCTTC. Translated, it gives CASSLIAGYNEQFF.

This clone has ten or more counts. This chain links TRBV28 with TRBJ1-1, with D perhaps matching TRBD1 (6 bases). Between the trimmed V and J ends, which lost 5 bases and 4 bases, there was a span of 17 bases. The CDR3 spans 15 residues. Germline V CDR1 and CDR2: MDHEN, SYDVKM. The CDR3 here is CASSTILTGSTEAFF. DNA of the CDR3: TGTGCCAGCAGTACGATACTAACAGGGAGCACTGAAGCTTTCTTT.

The chain uses TRBV7-2 and TRBJ2-7; D tentatively reads TRBD1 or TRBD2 (6 bases each). The CDR3 sequence is 15 residues long. V shed 3 bases and J shed 4 bases, with 16 bases lying between them. Germline V lookup: CDR1 SGHTA, CDR2 FQGNSA. The CDR3 protein is CASSFLWGAGYEQYF. CDR3 nucleotides: TGTGCCAGCAGCTTTCTCTGGGGGGCCGGTTACGAGCAGTACTTC.

This clone was seen at least ten times. The rearrangement links TRBV28 to TRBJ2-5, with no clear D. The V gene's germline CDR1 is MDHEN and CDR2 SYDVKM. The ends were cut back, 5 bases at V and 5 bases at J, with 12 bases in the middle. The length of the CDR3 is 13 residues. This CDR3 reads CASSPPILETQYF. The CDR3, as DNA: TGTGCCAGCAGTCCCCCTATATTGGAGACCCAGTACTTC.